This TCR beta chain was sequenced for a study of blood T cell repertoires in COVID-19. This CDR3 has 15 residues. V dropped 5 bases and J dropped 0; count of bases not matched to a gene: 6. Germline CDR1 and CDR2: SGHTA and FQGNSA. Sequencing was performed with immunoSEQ multiplex PCR; in TCRdb, only in-frame clones are kept and a portion is missing. The sample has 30,000 to 35,000 clones; approximately 92% are singletons. The material sequenced was peripheral blood. The rearrangement uses TRBV7-2 and TRBJ1-2, with 7 bases identical to TRBD1. The sequence was obtained from a man older than 75 with acute or convalescent COVID-19. CDR3 nucleotide sequence: TGTGCCAGCAGCCAAGAGACAGGGCCTAACTATGGCTACACCTTC. Amino acids: CASSQETGPNYGYTF.